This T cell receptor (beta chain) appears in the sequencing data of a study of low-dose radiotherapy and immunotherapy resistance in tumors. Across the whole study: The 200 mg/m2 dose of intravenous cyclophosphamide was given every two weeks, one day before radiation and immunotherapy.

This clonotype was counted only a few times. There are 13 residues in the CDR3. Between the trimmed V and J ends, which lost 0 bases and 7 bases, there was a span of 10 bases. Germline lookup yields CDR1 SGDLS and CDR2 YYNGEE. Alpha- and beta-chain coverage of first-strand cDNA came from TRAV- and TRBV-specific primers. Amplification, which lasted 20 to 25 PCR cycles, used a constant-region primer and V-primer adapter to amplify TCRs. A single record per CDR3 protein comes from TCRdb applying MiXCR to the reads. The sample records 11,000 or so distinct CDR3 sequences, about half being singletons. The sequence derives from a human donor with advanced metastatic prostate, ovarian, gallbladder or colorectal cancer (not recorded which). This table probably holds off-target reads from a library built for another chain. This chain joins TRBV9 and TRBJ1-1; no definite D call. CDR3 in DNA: TGTGCCAGCAGCGTAGCCACGGGAGATGAAGCTTTCTTT. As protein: CASSVATGDEAFF.